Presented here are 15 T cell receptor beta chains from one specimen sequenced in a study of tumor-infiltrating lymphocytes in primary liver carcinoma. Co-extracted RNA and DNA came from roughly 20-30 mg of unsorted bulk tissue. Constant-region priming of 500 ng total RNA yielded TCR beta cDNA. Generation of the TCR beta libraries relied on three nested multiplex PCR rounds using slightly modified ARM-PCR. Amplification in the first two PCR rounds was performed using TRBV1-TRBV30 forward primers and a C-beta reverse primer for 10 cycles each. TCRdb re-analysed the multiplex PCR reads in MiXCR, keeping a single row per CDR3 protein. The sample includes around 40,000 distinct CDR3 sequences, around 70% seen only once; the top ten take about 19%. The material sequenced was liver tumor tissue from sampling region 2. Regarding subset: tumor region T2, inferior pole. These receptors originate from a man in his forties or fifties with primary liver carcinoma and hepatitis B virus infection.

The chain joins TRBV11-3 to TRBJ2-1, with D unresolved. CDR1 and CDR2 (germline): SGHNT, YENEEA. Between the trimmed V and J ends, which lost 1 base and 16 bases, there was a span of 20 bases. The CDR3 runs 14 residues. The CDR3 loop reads CASSLGVSNNDHFF. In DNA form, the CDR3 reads TGTGCCAGCAGCTTAGGCGTCTCAAACAATGACCATTTCTTC.

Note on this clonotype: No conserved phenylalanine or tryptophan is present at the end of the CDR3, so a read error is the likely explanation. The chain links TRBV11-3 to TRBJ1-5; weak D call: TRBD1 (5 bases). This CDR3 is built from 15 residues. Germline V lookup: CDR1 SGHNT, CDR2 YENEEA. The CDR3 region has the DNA TGTGCCAGCAGCCTAGATCTGGGGGTGGCTCGGCCCCAGCATTTA. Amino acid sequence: CASSLDLGVARPQHL.

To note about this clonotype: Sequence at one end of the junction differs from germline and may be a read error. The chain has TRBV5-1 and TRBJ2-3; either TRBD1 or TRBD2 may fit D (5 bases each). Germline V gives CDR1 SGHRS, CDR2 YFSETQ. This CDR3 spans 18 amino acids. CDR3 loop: CDSSFGLRLETLTDTQYF. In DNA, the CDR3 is TGTGACAGCAGCTTTGGACTCCGACTGGAAACCCTAACAGATACGCAGTATTTT.

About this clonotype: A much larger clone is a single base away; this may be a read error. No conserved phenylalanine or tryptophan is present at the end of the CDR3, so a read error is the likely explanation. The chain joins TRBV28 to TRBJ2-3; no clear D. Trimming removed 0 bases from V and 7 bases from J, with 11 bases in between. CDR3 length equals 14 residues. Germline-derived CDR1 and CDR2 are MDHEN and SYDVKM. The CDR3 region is CASSLWTAANTQYL. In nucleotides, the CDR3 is TGTGCCAGCAGTTTATGGACTGCCGCCAATACGCAGTATCTT.

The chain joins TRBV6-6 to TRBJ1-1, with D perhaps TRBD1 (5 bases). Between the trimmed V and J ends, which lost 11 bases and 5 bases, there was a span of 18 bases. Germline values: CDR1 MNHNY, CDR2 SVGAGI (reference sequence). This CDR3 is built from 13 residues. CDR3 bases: TGTGCCTACAGCACAGGTGGGACTACTGAAGCTTTCTTT. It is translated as CAYSTGGTTEAFF.

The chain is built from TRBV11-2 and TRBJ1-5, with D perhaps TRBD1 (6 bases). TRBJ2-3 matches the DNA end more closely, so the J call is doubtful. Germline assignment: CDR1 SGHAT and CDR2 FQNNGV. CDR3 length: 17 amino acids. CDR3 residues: CASSLVGVTGSNQPQYF. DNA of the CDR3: TGTGCCAGCAGCCTAGTAGGGGTAACAGGGAGTAATCAGCCCCAGTATTTT.

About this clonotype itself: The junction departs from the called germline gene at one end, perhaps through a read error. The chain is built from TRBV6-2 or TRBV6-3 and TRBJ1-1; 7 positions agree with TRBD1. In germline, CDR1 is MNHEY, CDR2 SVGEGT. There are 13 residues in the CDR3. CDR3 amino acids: CAGSRQGCTEAFF. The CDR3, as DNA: TGTGCCGGCAGTCGACAGGGTTGCACTGAAGCTTTCTTT.

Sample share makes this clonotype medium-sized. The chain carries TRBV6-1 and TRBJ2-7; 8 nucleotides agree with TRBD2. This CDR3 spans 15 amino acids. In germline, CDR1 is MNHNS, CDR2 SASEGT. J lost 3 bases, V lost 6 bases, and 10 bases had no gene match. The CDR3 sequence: CASSWKAGEVYEQYF. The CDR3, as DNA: TGTGCCAGCAGCTGGAAAGCGGGAGAGGTCTACGAGCAGTACTTC.

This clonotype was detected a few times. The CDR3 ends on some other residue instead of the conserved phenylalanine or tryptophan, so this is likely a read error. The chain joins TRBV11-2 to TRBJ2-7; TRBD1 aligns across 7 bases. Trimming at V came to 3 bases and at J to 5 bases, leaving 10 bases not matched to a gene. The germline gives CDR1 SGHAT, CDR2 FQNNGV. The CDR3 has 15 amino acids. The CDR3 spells CASSLRWTGENEQYL. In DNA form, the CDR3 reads TGTGCCAGCAGCTTGCGATGGACAGGCGAAAACGAGCAGTACTTA.

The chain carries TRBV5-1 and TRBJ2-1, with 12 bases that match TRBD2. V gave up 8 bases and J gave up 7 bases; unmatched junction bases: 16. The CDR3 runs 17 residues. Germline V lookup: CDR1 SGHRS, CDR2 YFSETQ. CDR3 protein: CARCLSLLAGGFNEQFF. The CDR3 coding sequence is TGCGCCAGGTGCTTATCCCTACTAGCGGGAGGTTTTAATGAGCAGTTCTTC.

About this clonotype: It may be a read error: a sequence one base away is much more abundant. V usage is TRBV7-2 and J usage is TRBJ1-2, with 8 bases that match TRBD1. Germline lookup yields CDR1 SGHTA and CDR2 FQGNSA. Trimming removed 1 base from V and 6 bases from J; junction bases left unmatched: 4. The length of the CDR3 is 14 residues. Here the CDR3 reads CTSSLVGQVNGYTF. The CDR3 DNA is TGTACCAGCAGCTTAGTGGGACAGGTGAATGGCTACACCTTC.

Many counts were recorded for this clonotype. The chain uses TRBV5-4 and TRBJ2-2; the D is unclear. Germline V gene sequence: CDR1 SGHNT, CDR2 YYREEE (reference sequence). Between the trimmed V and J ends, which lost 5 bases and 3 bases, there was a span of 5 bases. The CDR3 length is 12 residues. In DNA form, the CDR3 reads TGTGCCAGCAGTGGGGACACCGGGGAGCTGTTTTTT. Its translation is CASSGDTGELFF.

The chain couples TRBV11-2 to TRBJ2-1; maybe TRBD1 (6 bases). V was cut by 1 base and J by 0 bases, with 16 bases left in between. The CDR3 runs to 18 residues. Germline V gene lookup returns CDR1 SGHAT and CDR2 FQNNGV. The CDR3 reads CASSLGGPGRSSYNEQFF. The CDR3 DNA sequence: TGTGCCAGCAGCTTAGGGGGGCCAGGACGGAGCTCCTACAATGAGCAGTTCTTC.

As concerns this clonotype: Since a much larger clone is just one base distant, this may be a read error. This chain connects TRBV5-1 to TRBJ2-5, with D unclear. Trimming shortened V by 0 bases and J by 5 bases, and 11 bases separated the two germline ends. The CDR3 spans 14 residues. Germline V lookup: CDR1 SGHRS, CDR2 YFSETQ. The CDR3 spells CASSLEPGMETQYF. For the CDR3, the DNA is TGCGCCAGCAGCTTGGAACCAGGTATGGAGACCCAGTACTTC.

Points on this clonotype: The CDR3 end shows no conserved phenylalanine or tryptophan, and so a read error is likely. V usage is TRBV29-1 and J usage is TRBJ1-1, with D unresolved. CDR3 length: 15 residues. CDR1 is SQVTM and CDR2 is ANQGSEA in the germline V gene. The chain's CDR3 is CTVETGWGMNTEAFP. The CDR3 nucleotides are TGCACCGTTGAAACGGGGTGGGGAATGAACACTGAAGCTTTCCCT.